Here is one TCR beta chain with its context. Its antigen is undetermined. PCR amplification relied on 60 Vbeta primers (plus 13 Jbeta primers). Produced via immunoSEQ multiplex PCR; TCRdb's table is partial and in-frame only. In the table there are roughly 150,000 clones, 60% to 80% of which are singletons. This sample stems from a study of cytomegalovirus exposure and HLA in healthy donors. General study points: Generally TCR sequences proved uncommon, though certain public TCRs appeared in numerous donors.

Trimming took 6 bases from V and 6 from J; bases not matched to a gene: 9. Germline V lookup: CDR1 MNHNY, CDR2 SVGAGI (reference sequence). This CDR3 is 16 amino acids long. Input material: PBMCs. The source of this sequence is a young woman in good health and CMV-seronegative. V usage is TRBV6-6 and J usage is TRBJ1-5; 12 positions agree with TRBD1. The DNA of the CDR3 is TGTGCCAGCAGCCCCCGCCGGGACAGGGGGCTTCAGCCCCAGCATTTT. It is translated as CASSPRRDRGLQPQHF.